A single sample gave rise to the 25 T cell receptor beta chains below, sequenced in a study of blood T cell repertoires in COVID-19. Generated by immunoSEQ multiplex PCR, the TCRdb table keeps only in-frame clones and is missing some. The sample contains about 42,000 clones, 70% to 85% of which appear only once. The sequencing input was peripheral blood. The receptors here all came from a human donor in a cohort sampled during active COVID-19.

The chain uses TRBV11-2 and TRBJ2-4; TRBD1 is a possible D gene (5 bases). This CDR3 has 16 residues. Germline V gene sequence: CDR1 SGHAT, CDR2 FQNNGV. The ends were cut back, 1 base at V and 2 bases at J, with 12 bases in the middle. The DNA of the CDR3 is TGTGCCAGCAGCTTAGTAAGGGGATCTACCAAAAACATTCAGTACTTC. Amino acid sequence: CASSLVRGSTKNIQYF.

For the CDR3, the DNA is TGCGCCAGCAGCCAATTAACCGGGACAGAGAGAAGGTTTCAGCCCCAGCATTTT. As protein: CASSQLTGTERRFQPQHF. The rearrangement joins TRBV4-1 to TRBJ1-5, with 7 bases identical to TRBD1. This CDR3 is 18 amino acids long. J was trimmed by 6 bases and V by 2 bases; bases with no gene match: 16. Germline V gene sequence: CDR1 MGHRA, CDR2 YSYEKL.

V usage is TRBV5-3 and J usage is TRBJ2-5; 13 nucleotides align to TRBD2. TRBV5-3 is recorded as an ORF, its role being uncertain. This CDR3 has 16 residues. With 5 bases clipped from V and 1 base from J, the junction kept 5 bases outside the gene matches. The DNA for the CDR3 is TGTGCCAGAAGTCTTGGACTAGCGGGGGCCCAAGAGACCCAGTACTTC. The encoded protein is CARSLGLAGAQETQYF.

The chain has TRBV27 and TRBJ2-3; 9 nucleotides align to TRBD2. J lost 4 bases, V lost 4 bases, and 12 bases had no gene match. The CDR3 has 17 amino acids. Germline-derived CDR1 and CDR2 are MNHEY and SMNVEV (reference sequence). Here the CDR3 DNA reads TGTGCCAGCAGTTCCGCCAGGGGCGGGGGGGCCGCAGATACGCAGTATTTT. This sequence encodes CASSSARGGGAADTQYF.

The gene calls are TRBV19 and TRBJ2-7, with D possibly being TRBD1 (5 bases). Germline-derived CDR1 and CDR2 are LNHDA and SQIVND (reference sequence). The CDR3 spans 15 residues. Between the trimmed V and J ends, which lost 5 bases and 1 base, there was a span of 15 bases. CDR3 DNA sequence: TGTGCCAGTAGTGTCGAGACAGCTTTATCCTACGAGCAGTACTTC. It encodes CASSVETALSYEQYF.

The chain combines TRBV2 with TRBJ2-1, with TRBD1 matching over 9 bases. The ends lost 8 bases at V and 0 bases at J; junction bases unmatched: 5. Germline V gene sequence: CDR1 SNHLY, CDR2 FYNNEI. This CDR3 spans 15 amino acids. The CDR3 DNA reads as TGTGCCAGCGGGACGGGACAGGGCTCCTACAATGAGCAGTTCTTC. Translating it yields CASGTGQGSYNEQFF.

The V gene is TRBV4-3, the J gene TRBJ1-1, with D tentatively TRBD1 (6 bases). Germline CDR1 LGHNA, CDR2 YSLEER. The CDR3 totals 14 residues. V lost 0 bases and J lost 1, with 6 bases in between. CDR3: CASSQETGNTEAFF. The DNA of the CDR3 is TGCGCCAGCAGCCAAGAGACAGGGAACACTGAAGCTTTCTTT.

This rearrangement joins TRBV28 to TRBJ2-2; TRBD1 is a possible D gene (5 bases). V was shortened by 2 bases and J by 13 bases, with 17 bases between the two germline ends. The CDR3 contains 14 residues. Germline lookup yields CDR1 MDHEN and CDR2 SYDVKM. Here the CDR3 reads CASSLVSNRPVLFF. The CDR3 DNA sequence: TGTGCCAGCAGTTTAGTCTCGAACAGGCCCGTGCTGTTTTTT.

Comments on this clone: A junction boundary mismatches the germline segment, possibly from a read error. The chain uses TRBV5-1 and TRBJ2-7; 10 bases are shared with TRBD1. The CDR3 runs 15 residues. Germline V gives CDR1 SGHRS, CDR2 YFSETQ. The CDR3 bases are TGCGCCAGCAGCTTGGGCGGGACAGGGGAGGATGAGCAGCACTTC. This gives the protein CASSLGGTGEDEQHF.

The rearrangement joins TRBV19 to TRBJ1-4; D is possibly TRBD1 (6 bases). Between the trimmed V and J ends, which lost 5 bases and 4 bases, there was a span of 20 bases. The CDR3 runs to 17 residues. Germline values: CDR1 LNHDA, CDR2 SQIVND (reference sequence). CDR3 sequence (DNA): TGTGCCAGTAGTCTCGGGACACCTCAGATGGGTAATGAAAAACTGTTTTTT. Translated, it gives CASSLGTPQMGNEKLFF.

The rearrangement links TRBV13 to TRBJ2-1; a weak D match, TRBD2 (6 bases). Deletions cut 4 bases from V and 7 bases from J, with 11 bases between. Looked up from germline, CDR1 is PRHDT and CDR2 is FYEKMQ (reference sequence). The CDR3 has 13 amino acids. This CDR3 reads CASSWSTSNEQFF. The CDR3 DNA reads TGTGCCAGCAGCTGGTCGACTAGTAATGAGCAGTTCTTC.

This chain links TRBV10-3 with TRBJ2-4; weak D call: TRBD2 (6 bases). The germline V gene has CDR1 ENHRY and CDR2 SYGVKD. V was clipped by 2 bases and J by 4 bases, with 18 bases between them. The CDR3 has 17 residues. The chain's CDR3 is CAISEPTSPRLKNIQYF. The CDR3 nucleotides are TGTGCCATCAGTGAGCCGACTAGTCCGCGCTTGAAAAACATTCAGTACTTC.

Notes on this clone: The junction differs from germline at one of its ends, possibly a read error. Within the sample, other DNA sequences also encode this same CDR3. The chain is built from TRBV5-1 and TRBJ2-7, with TRBD2 identical over 9 bases. The CDR3 sequence is 15 residues long. CDR1 is SGHRS and CDR2 is YFSETQ in the germline V gene. CDR3 amino acids: CASSLGVAGDYEQYF. The DNA for the CDR3 is TGTGCCAGCAGCTTGGGTGTAGCGGGGGACTACGAGCAGTACTTC.

V is TRBV7-2 and J is TRBJ1-6; 9 bases are a match to TRBD1. V was clipped by 5 bases and J by 7 bases; unmatched bases: 6. The CDR3 contains 15 residues. Germline V gene lookup returns CDR1 SGHTA and CDR2 FQGNSA. The CDR3 loop is CASSATGGSNSPLHF. The CDR3 DNA sequence: TGTGCCAGCAGCGCCACAGGGGGCTCGAATTCACCCCTCCACTTT.

The chain recombines TRBV18 with TRBJ2-2; 8 bases are shared with TRBD2. CDR1 is KGHSH, CDR2 LQKENI, per germline. The V gene end was trimmed by 6 bases and the J gene end by 2 bases; junction bases not matched to a gene: 2. The CDR3 contains 14 residues. The CDR3 nucleotides are TGTGCCAGCTCCGGGACTAGTAACACCGGGGAGCTGTTTTTT. Translated: CASSGTSNTGELFF. The variable domain in full, with the rest retrieved from reference TRBV18 and TRBJ2-2, is NAGVMQNPRHLVRRRGQEARLRCSPMKGHSHVYWYRQLPEEGLKFMVYLQKENIIDESGMPKERFSAEFPKEGPSILRIQQVVRGDSAAYFCASSGTSNTGELFFGEGSRLTVL.

This rearrangement joins TRBV11-3 to TRBJ2-5; 10 bases are a match to TRBD2. The germline V gene encodes CDR1 SGHNT and CDR2 YENEEA. CDR3 size: 18 residues. With 4 bases clipped from V and 4 bases from J, the junction kept 15 bases outside the gene matches. CDR3 residues: CASSSQAGLAHWRETQYF. DNA for the CDR3: TGTGCCAGCAGCTCGCAAGCGGGACTAGCGCATTGGAGAGAGACCCAGTACTTC.

CDR3 nucleotides: TGTGCCAGCTCACCACCCTTTGTTGGGGAGGCTTTCTTT. Translated, it gives CASSPPFVGEAFF. The chain couples TRBV18 to TRBJ1-1; no definite D call. From germline, CDR1 is KGHSH and CDR2 LQKENI. Deletions cut 0 bases from V and 11 bases from J, with 13 bases between. This CDR3 has 13 amino acids.

The chain has TRBV11-2 and TRBJ2-3; tentatively, D is TRBD2 (7 bases). CDR3 length: 17 amino acids. Per germline, CDR1 SGHAT and CDR2 FQNNGV. V shed 0 bases and J shed 6 bases, with 19 bases lying between them. CDR3 DNA: TGTGCCAGCAGCTTAGATCTCCCGCGGGGGCGGACGGATACGCAGTATTTT. Its protein is CASSLDLPRGRTDTQYF.

This clone is a singleton in its sample. The V and J genes are TRBV3-1 (or the pseudogene TRBV3-2) and TRBJ1-1; D remains ambiguous. V was trimmed by 4 bases and J by 9 bases, leaving 15 bases between them. CDR3 length equals 13 residues. The germline gives CDR1 LGHDT, CDR2 YNNKEL (reference sequence). CDR3 DNA: TGTGCCAGCAGCCCCCGCGGCGCCCCCCAAGCTTTCTTT. Protein: CASSPRGAPQAFF.

V and J are TRBV5-1 and TRBJ1-3; possible D gene TRBD1, 5 bases. V was pared by 4 bases and J by 0 bases, with 17 bases between. Germline CDR1 reads SGHRS; CDR2 reads YFSETQ. The CDR3 has 17 residues. For the CDR3, the DNA is TGCGCCAGCAGCCCGGATGGTGCAGGGTCCTCTGGAAACACCATATATTTT. Encoded protein: CASSPDGAGSSGNTIYF. The full variable domain, completed using reference TRBV5-1 and TRBJ1-3, is KAGVTQTPRYLIKTRGQQVTLSCSPISGHRSVSWYQQTPGQGLQFLFEYFSETQRNKGNFPGRFSGRQFSNSRSEMNVSTLELGDSALYLCASSPDGAGSSGNTIYFGEGSWLTVV.

This rearrangement joins TRBV6-2 or TRBV6-3 to TRBJ1-1; D gene uncertain. Trimming took off 2 bases at V and 3 bases at J, with 7 bases between the two ends. The CDR3 has 13 amino acids. Per the germline V gene, CDR1 is MNHEY and CDR2 is SVGEGT. CDR3 sequence reads: CASSYRVDTEAFF. Written as DNA, the CDR3 is TGTGCCAGCAGTTACCGGGTGGACACTGAAGCTTTCTTT.

This rearrangement joins TRBV9 to TRBJ1-1; 9 nucleotides agree with TRBD1. The germline gives CDR1 SGDLS, CDR2 YYNGEE. This CDR3 contains 15 residues. V lost 3 bases and J lost 4; bases outside the gene matches: 7. The CDR3 loop reads CASSASGTGTTEAFF. The CDR3 nucleotides are TGTGCCAGCAGCGCTTCCGGGACAGGGACCACTGAAGCTTTCTTT.

The chain uses TRBV4-3 and TRBJ2-2; TRBD1 might be the D (5 bases). This CDR3 region has 14 residues. Deletions cut 4 bases from V and 1 base from J, with 7 bases between. Germline V gene sequence: CDR1 LGHNA, CDR2 YSLEER. CDR3 bases: TGCGCCAGCAGCCGAACAGGGAACACCGGGGAGCTGTTTTTT. The encoded protein is CASSRTGNTGELFF.

This clone was observed a handful of times. The rearrangement uses TRBV3-1 (or the pseudogene TRBV3-2) and TRBJ2-5; 8 bases are shared with TRBD1. The V and J ends lost 4 bases and 1 base, in that order; junction bases with no gene match: 2. The CDR3 consists of 14 residues. The germline CDR1 and CDR2 sequences are LGHDT and YNNKEL (reference sequence). CDR3 loop: CASSRRGRQETQYF. The CDR3 nucleotides read TGTGCCAGCAGCCGCAGGGGGCGCCAAGAGACCCAGTACTTC.

This clone was seen more than once but under ten times. The rearrangement uses TRBV6-2 or TRBV6-3 and TRBJ1-6; D uncertain. V lost 7 bases and J 7 bases, leaving 14 bases between the germline ends. The germline V gene has CDR1 MNHEY and CDR2 SVGEGT. CDR3 size: 14 residues. The DNA of the CDR3 is TGTGCCAGCACCCCCGGTTCCGGGAATTCACCCCTCCACTTT. Protein product: CASTPGSGNSPLHF.